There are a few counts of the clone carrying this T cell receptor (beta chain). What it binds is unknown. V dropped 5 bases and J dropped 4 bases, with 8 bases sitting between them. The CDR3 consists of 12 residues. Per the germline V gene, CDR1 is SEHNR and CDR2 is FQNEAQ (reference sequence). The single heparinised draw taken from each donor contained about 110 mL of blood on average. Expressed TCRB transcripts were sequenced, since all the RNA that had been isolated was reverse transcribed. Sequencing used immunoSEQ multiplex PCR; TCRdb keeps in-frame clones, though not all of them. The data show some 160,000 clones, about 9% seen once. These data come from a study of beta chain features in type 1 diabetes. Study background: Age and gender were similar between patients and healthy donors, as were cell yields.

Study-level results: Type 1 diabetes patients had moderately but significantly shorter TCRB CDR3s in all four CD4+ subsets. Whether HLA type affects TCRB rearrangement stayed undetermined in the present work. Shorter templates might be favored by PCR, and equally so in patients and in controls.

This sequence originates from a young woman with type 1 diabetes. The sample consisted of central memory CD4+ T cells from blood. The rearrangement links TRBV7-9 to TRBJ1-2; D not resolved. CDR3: CASSRESYGYTF. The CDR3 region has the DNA TGTGCCAGCAGCCGGGAGAGCTATGGCTACACCTTC.